These 27 T cell receptor beta chains came from one sample sequenced in a study of cytomegalovirus exposure and HLA in healthy donors. TCRdb keeps only in-frame clones here, not all; method: immunoSEQ multiplex PCR. This table has around 160,000 clones, under 95% appearing once. The sample was PBMCs. These receptors originate from a woman under 30 in good health and CMV-seropositive.

The V and J genes are TRBV7-8 and TRBJ1-2, with 9 positions matching TRBD1. The CDR3 is 16 amino acids. Germline V CDR1 and CDR2: SGHVS, FQNEAQ. Trimming removed 0 bases from V and 4 bases from J; junction bases left unmatched: 6. The CDR3 nucleotides are TGTGCCAGCAGCTTAGCCGGGACAGGGAGGATCTATGGCTACACCTTC. The encoded protein is CASSLAGTGRIYGYTF.

The chain's CDR3 is CASSLQGGSYNSPLHF. The CDR3 coding sequence is TGTGCCAGCAGTTTACAGGGGGGCTCCTATAATTCACCCCTCCACTTT. V usage is TRBV6-4 and J usage is TRBJ1-6, with 8 bases matching TRBD1. V was clipped by 5 bases and J by 0 bases; unmatched bases: 3. Germline CDR1 and CDR2: MRHNA and SNTAGT. CDR3 length equals 16 residues.

This clone was observed a single time. The V and J genes are TRBV27 and TRBJ1-1; no reliable D call. V was pared by 6 bases and J by 0 bases, with 8 bases between. Germline V gives CDR1 MNHEY, CDR2 SMNVEV (reference sequence). The CDR3 contains 13 residues. The chain's CDR3 is CASRSYMNTEAFF. As DNA, the CDR3 is TGTGCCAGCAGGTCATACATGAACACTGAAGCTTTCTTT.

This chain links TRBV27 with TRBJ2-7, with TRBD1 identical over 8 bases. The germline V gene encodes CDR1 MNHEY and CDR2 SMNVEV (reference sequence). The CDR3 sequence is 13 residues long. V was pared by 5 bases and J by 5 bases, with 5 bases of the junction left unmatched. CDR3 coding DNA: TGTGCCAGCAGTGCAGGGGGCAGAGACGAGCAGTACTTC. Its translation: CASSAGGRDEQYF.

V gene TRBV19 combines with J gene TRBJ1-1, with D possibly TRBD1 on 6 matching bases. Trimming removed 5 bases at V and 4 bases at J, with 23 bases between. The CDR3 is made up of 17 amino acids. Germline V gene sequence: CDR1 LNHDA, CDR2 SQIVND (reference sequence). The CDR3, as DNA: TGTGCCAGTAGTCCCTCCCGGCGGCAGGGGTCGGTCACTGAAGCTTTCTTT. It translates to CASSPSRRQGSVTEAFF.

V gene TRBV5-1 combines with J gene TRBJ2-7; D is possibly TRBD1 (7 bases). This CDR3 is built from 16 residues. V lost 4 bases and J lost 4, with 21 bases in between. Per the germline V gene, CDR1 is SGHRS and CDR2 is YFSETQ. The CDR3 DNA is TGCGCCAGCAGCCCAGCCCTCAGGGGGGCGGGGTACGAGCAGTACTTC. This encodes CASSPALRGAGYEQYF. The variable domain in full, completed from reference TRBV5-1 and TRBJ2-7, reads KAGVTQTPRYLIKTRGQQVTLSCSPISGHRSVSWYQQTPGQGLQFLFEYFSETQRNKGNFPGRFSGRQFSNSRSEMNVSTLELGDSALYLCASSPALRGAGYEQYFGPGTRLTVT.

The chain links TRBV7-9 to TRBJ2-1; D is undetermined. This CDR3 is built from 13 residues. With 5 bases removed from V and 5 bases from J, the gap between germline ends came to 10 bases. The germline gives CDR1 SEHNR, CDR2 FQNEAQ (reference sequence). CDR3 sequence (DNA): TGTGCCAGCAGCATCACGAGCGACAATGAGCAGTTCTTC. Translation: CASSITSDNEQFF.

This clone was picked up one time. The CDR3 protein is CASTGGSGQPQHF. The CDR3 bases are TGTGCCAGCACCGGAGGTAGTGGTCAGCCCCAGCATTTT. The chain employs TRBV7-9 and TRBJ1-5; no firm D call. V shed 7 bases and J shed 6 bases, with 13 bases lying between them. The CDR3 sequence is 13 residues long. Per the germline V gene, CDR1 is SEHNR and CDR2 is FQNEAQ (reference sequence).

This chain links TRBV5-5 with TRBJ2-7; weak D call: TRBD2 (5 bases). In germline, CDR1 is SGHKS, CDR2 YYEKEE (reference sequence). The CDR3 length is 14 residues. Trimming stripped 5 bases from V and 0 bases from J, with 12 bases between. The CDR3 coding sequence is TGTGCCAGCAGTTTTGAGCGGAGCTCCTACGAGCAGTACTTC. As protein: CASSFERSSYEQYF.

The chain uses TRBV28 and TRBJ2-7; D gene ambiguous. The ends were cut back, 2 bases at V and 3 bases at J, with 5 bases in the middle. Germline CDR1 and CDR2: MDHEN and SYDVKM. The CDR3 consists of 12 residues. The CDR3 nucleotides read TGTGCCAGCAGTTTAGCACACTACGAGCAGTACTTC. Translated, it gives CASSLAHYEQYF.

V usage is TRBV7-9 and J usage is TRBJ2-1; the D gene is possibly TRBD1 (6 bases). V was pared by 3 bases and J by 8 bases, with 23 bases between. From germline, CDR1 is SEHNR and CDR2 FQNEAQ (reference sequence). This CDR3 spans 17 amino acids. In nucleotides, the CDR3 is TGTGCCAGCAGCTTGCCTAACAGGGCCCCAATTGGCGATGAGCAGTTCTTC. Translation gives CASSLPNRAPIGDEQFF.

V and J are TRBV7-8 and TRBJ1-3, with 12 nucleotides matching TRBD1. CDR3 length equals 17 residues. The germline V gene encodes CDR1 SGHVS and CDR2 FQNEAQ. V shed 1 base, J shed 4 bases, and the junction held 5 bases outside the gene matches. The CDR3 loop is CASSLVPGQGAGNTIYF. The CDR3 DNA reads as TGTGCCAGCAGCTTAGTCCCGGGACAGGGGGCCGGAAACACCATATATTTT.

CDR3 residues: CASSISGQYEQYF. The DNA of the CDR3 is TGTGCCAGTAGTATATCGGGACAGTACGAGCAGTACTTC. The chain joins TRBV19 to TRBJ2-7, with TRBD1 matching 7 bases. This CDR3 region has 13 residues. Germline V lookup: CDR1 LNHDA, CDR2 SQIVND (reference sequence). Unmatched junction bases numbered 2, after V lost 2 bases and J lost 4 bases.

This chain connects TRBV4-1 to TRBJ1-1; D is undetermined. Germline V gene data show CDR1 as MGHRA and CDR2 as YSYEKL. Trimming removed 0 bases from V and 8 bases from J, with 7 bases in between. The length of the CDR3 is 12 residues. The CDR3 region has the DNA TGCGCCAGCAGCCAAGATCTGAGAGAAGCTTTCTTT. It yields the protein CASSQDLREAFF.

The chain is built from TRBV2 and TRBJ2-6; a weak D match, TRBD2 (6 bases). The ends were cut back, 4 bases at V and 0 bases at J, with 16 bases in the middle. The CDR3 is 18 residues long. Germline V gene lookup returns CDR1 SNHLY and CDR2 FYNNEI. The CDR3 DNA follows: TGTGCCAGCAGTGTCTGGCGACCCGGGGGCTCTGGGGCCAACGTCCTGACTTTC. This codes for CASSVWRPGGSGANVLTF.

The chain links TRBV5-4 to TRBJ2-7, with D possibly TRBD1 on 6 matching bases. The CDR3 has 14 amino acids. V was trimmed by 5 bases and J by 4 bases, leaving 16 bases between them. CDR1 SGHNT and CDR2 YYREEE come from the germline V gene (reference sequence). The CDR3 here is CASRSRDNIYEQYF. Written as DNA, the CDR3 is TGTGCCAGCAGGTCCCGGGACAACATATACGAGCAGTACTTC. Full variable domain (outside the CDR3, taken from reference TRBV5-4 and TRBJ2-7): ETGVTQSPTHLIKTRGQQVTLRCSSQSGHNTVSWYQQALGQGPQFIFQYYREEENGRGNFPPRFSGLQFPNYSSELNVNALELDDSALYLCASRSRDNIYEQYFGPGTRLTVT.

V usage is TRBV7-2 and J usage is TRBJ1-4, with TRBD1 identical over 7 bases. With V trimmed by 1 base and J by 4 bases, 9 bases remained unmatched. The CDR3 extends over 17 amino acids. Germline V gene data show CDR1 as SGHTA and CDR2 as FQGNSA. CDR3 in amino acids: CASSLEGYRDSNEKLFF. CDR3 nucleotide sequence: TGTGCCAGCAGCTTAGAGGGCTACCGGGACAGTAATGAAAAACTGTTTTTT. Full variable domain (rest looked up from reference TRBV7-2 and TRBJ1-4): GAGVSQSPSNKVTEKGKDVELRCDPISGHTALYWYRQSLGQGLEFLIYFQGNSAPDKSGLPSDRFSAERTGGSVSTLTIQRTQQEDSAVYLCASSLEGYRDSNEKLFFGSGTQLSVL.

The table lists this clone with many counts. The chain carries TRBV7-8 and TRBJ2-5; TRBD2 agrees at 13 bases. This CDR3 has 19 amino acids. V lost 5 bases, J lost 4 bases, and 16 bases stayed unmatched. Germline V gene lookup returns CDR1 SGHVS and CDR2 FQNEAQ. The CDR3 sequence is CASSHELGLAGVVGETQYF. As DNA, the CDR3 is TGTGCCAGCAGCCACGAATTAGGACTAGCGGGAGTAGTAGGAGAGACCCAGTACTTC.

The J gene is TRBJ2-7, the V gene TRBV6-5, with no clear D. Germline assignment: CDR1 MNHEY and CDR2 SVGAGI. The CDR3 covers 11 residues. V gave up 2 bases and J gave up 6 bases, with 5 bases separating them. The CDR3 sequence: CASSYQSEQYF. In nucleotides, the CDR3 is TGTGCCAGCAGTTACCAATCCGAGCAGTACTTC.

This chain connects TRBV27 to TRBJ2-5; 9 bases map to TRBD2. The J call may be faulty, since TRBJ2-7 better matches the DNA end. The V gene's germline CDR1 is MNHEY and CDR2 SMNVEV (reference sequence). The length of the CDR3 is 15 residues. The CDR3 here is CASSSRLAGRDEQYF. The DNA for the CDR3 is TGTGCCAGCAGTTCCCGGCTAGCGGGAAGGGACGAGCAGTACTTC.

V gene TRBV18 combines with J gene TRBJ1-2, with 7 bases that match TRBD1. Germline V gives CDR1 KGHSH, CDR2 LQKENI. Trimming removed 6 bases from V and 8 bases from J; junction bases left unmatched: 6. This CDR3 comprises 12 residues. In DNA form, the CDR3 reads TGTGCCAGCTCGCTCGACAGGGACGGCTACACCTTC. The encoded protein is CASSLDRDGYTF.

V and J are TRBV5-5 and TRBJ2-7; D is possibly TRBD2 (6 bases). This CDR3 is built from 14 residues. CDR1 and CDR2 (germline): SGHKS, YYEKEE (reference sequence). The V and J ends lost 3 bases and 2 bases respectively, with 12 bases between them. CDR3 region: CASSYRLGPYEQYF. The CDR3 nucleotides are TGTGCCAGCAGCTACCGACTAGGGCCCTACGAGCAGTACTTC.

This chain joins TRBV7-9 and TRBJ2-3; 8 positions match TRBD2. The CDR3 is made up of 16 amino acids. Per the germline V gene, CDR1 is SEHNR and CDR2 is FQNEAQ (reference sequence). After removal of 5 bases from V and 4 bases from J, the junction contained 11 bases not matched to a gene. The CDR3 bases are TGTGCCAGCAGCCCGCAAGGGACTAGGTTAGCAGATACGCAGTATTTT. Encoded protein: CASSPQGTRLADTQYF.

V is TRBV4-2 and J is TRBJ2-7; 10 bases line up with TRBD2. After removal of 0 bases from V and 7 bases from J, the junction contained 6 bases not matched to a gene. The CDR3 loop spans 15 amino acids. Germline V gene lookup returns CDR1 LGHNA and CDR2 YNFKEQ. CDR3 DNA: TGTGCCAGCAGCCAAGACTCAGCGGGAGGGCCGGAGCAGTACTTC. This sequence encodes CASSQDSAGGPEQYF.

The chain combines TRBV2 with TRBJ2-3, with no clear D. Germline loops: CDR1 SNHLY, CDR2 FYNNEI. The CDR3 loop spans 14 amino acids. The V end was cut by 6 bases, the J end by 1 base, with 11 bases between. CDR3 in DNA: TGTGCCAGCAGAAGAGGCAGCCGCACAGATACGCAGTATTTT. This sequence encodes CASRRGSRTDTQYF.

The gene calls are TRBV5-1 and TRBJ2-5; no firm D call. CDR1 and CDR2 (germline): SGHRS, YFSETQ. The CDR3 runs to 14 residues. V was pared by 4 bases and J by 4 bases, with 14 bases between. The CDR3 loop reads CASSLQASGETQYF. In nucleotides, the CDR3 is TGCGCCAGCAGCCTCCAAGCCTCCGGAGAGACCCAGTACTTC. Based on the CDR3 plus reference TRBV5-1 and TRBJ2-5, the full variable domain is KAGVTQTPRYLIKTRGQQVTLSCSPISGHRSVSWYQQTPGQGLQFLFEYFSETQRNKGNFPGRFSGRQFSNSRSEMNVSTLELGDSALYLCASSLQASGETQYFGPGTRLLVL.

CDR3 region: CASSPENLAGDIIRDHPNTDTQYF. CDR3 nucleotide sequence: TGTGCCAGCAGTCCTGAGAACTTAGCGGGGGATATCATCCGGGATCATCCTAACACAGATACGCAGTATTTT. The chain carries TRBV2 and TRBJ2-3; TRBD2 aligns across 9 bases. The CDR3 totals 24 residues. In germline, CDR1 is SNHLY, CDR2 FYNNEI. V gave up 5 bases and J gave up 2 bases; unmatched junction bases: 32.